This TCR beta chain was found in a study of identical twins' blood T cells. Study results and limitations: Twin repertoire similarity may partly reflect shared environment. Even for out-of-frame TCRbeta, twins reportedly shared V gene usage much more than unrelated donors. Each donor's most abundant TCRbeta clonotypes shared more CDR3 sequences with her twin than unrelated donors. Shared CDR3 clonotype counts tracked mainly the product of cloneset sizes.

Germline V CDR1 and CDR2: MGHRA, YSYEKL. With 5 bases removed from V and 5 bases from J, the gap between germline ends came to 13 bases. The CDR3 spans 14 residues. Notes on this clonotype: Its specificity is unknown.

TCRdb called the 5' RACE reads again in MiXCR, with one record for every CDR3 protein. The profile shows hundreds of thousands of distinct CDR3 sequences, about 28% of them singletons. The sequence was collected from a woman between 18 and 55 years old in good health. The V and J genes are TRBV4-1 and TRBJ1-5; TRBD1 is a possible D gene (5 bases). The sequenced material came from PBMCs. This chain's CDR3 is CASSLQEGDQPQHF. The CDR3 DNA is TGCGCCAGCAGCTTACAGGAAGGGGATCAGCCCCAGCATTTT.